The 21 T cell receptor beta chains listed next were all sequenced from one sample in a study of Tregs in tolerant kidney transplant recipients. Related graft donors supplied nonmyeloablative bone marrow transplants, and mixed chimerism was transient. Sequenced by immunoSEQ multiplex PCR; TCRdb stores in-frame clones only, minus some. The data hold over 70,000 clones, with roughly nine tenths observed a single time. The sample was CD4+ T cells from blood (PBMCs), taken 24 months after the transplant. The receptors come from a human patient who received a combined kidney and bone marrow transplant. Some T cells may trace back to the graft donor.

The rearrangement links TRBV27 to TRBJ2-7, with 8 bases matching TRBD2. This CDR3 is 17 amino acids long. With V trimmed by 4 bases and J by 7 bases, 18 bases remained unmatched. The germline V gene has CDR1 MNHEY and CDR2 SMNVEV (reference sequence). CDR3 bases: TGTGCCAGCAGTTATCGACCGTCGGGACTAGATACTAGGGAGCAGTACTTC. Its translation is CASSYRPSGLDTREQYF.

The V and J genes are TRBV27 and TRBJ1-1, with TRBD1 as a possible D gene (6 bases). The ends were cut back, 6 bases at V and 0 bases at J, with 17 bases in the middle. CDR1 and CDR2 (germline): MNHEY, SMNVEV (reference sequence). The CDR3 extends over 16 amino acids. The CDR3 sequence is CASSHGQISVNTEAFF. The CDR3 nucleotides are TGTGCCAGCAGCCACGGACAGATAAGTGTGAACACTGAAGCTTTCTTT.

In DNA form, the CDR3 reads TGCGCCAGCAGCCAAGAGTTTGGGGCTAGCGGGGGTTCAAAAGAGACCCAGTACTTC. Translation: CASSQEFGASGGSKETQYF. The rearrangement joins TRBV4-1 to TRBJ2-5, with 10 bases matching TRBD2. This CDR3 contains 19 residues. Germline-derived CDR1 and CDR2 are MGHRA and YSYEKL. V was clipped by 0 bases and J by 3 bases; unmatched bases: 13.

This chain uses TRBV7-9 with TRBJ2-4; 8 bases line up with TRBD1. The CDR3 extends over 16 amino acids. Germline lookup yields CDR1 SEHNR and CDR2 FQNEAQ (reference sequence). With V trimmed by 5 bases and J by 0 bases, 6 bases remained unmatched. The CDR3 nucleotides are TGTGCCAGCAGCCGACAGGGGCTTATAGCCAAAAACATTCAGTACTTC. Amino acids: CASSRQGLIAKNIQYF. Full variable domain (outside the CDR3, taken from reference TRBV7-9 and TRBJ2-4): DTGVSQNPRHKITKRGQNVTFRCDPISEHNRLYWYRQTLGQGPEFLTYFQNEAQLEKSRLLSDRFSAERPKGSFSTLEIQRTEQGDSAMYLCASSRQGLIAKNIQYFGAGTRLSVL.

The CDR3 reads CASSQGWSTSTDTQYF. CDR3 sequence (DNA): TGCGCCAGCAGCCAAGGATGGAGTACTAGCACAGATACGCAGTATTTT. The chain has TRBV4-3 and TRBJ2-3; D gene unclear. This CDR3 contains 16 residues. The germline V gene encodes CDR1 LGHNA and CDR2 YSLEER. Between the trimmed V and J ends, which lost 1 base and 0 bases, there was a span of 11 bases.

The J gene is TRBJ2-7, the V gene TRBV7-3, with TRBD1 matching over 7 bases. V trimming: 7 bases; J trimming: 2 bases; junction bases outside the gene matches: 11. The CDR3 extends over 15 amino acids. Germline values: CDR1 SGHTA, CDR2 FQGTGA. The CDR3 protein is CASTPRDSLTYEQYF. CDR3 DNA: TGTGCCAGCACCCCCCGGGACAGCCTTACCTACGAGCAGTACTTC.

The chain has TRBV18 and TRBJ2-1, with 9 positions matching TRBD2. The V and J ends lost 3 bases and 3 bases, in that order; junction bases with no gene match: 6. Germline lookup yields CDR1 KGHSH and CDR2 LQKENI. The CDR3 is made up of 16 amino acids. The CDR3 DNA follows: TGTGCCAGCTCACCTCTAGGGACTAGCAGCTACAATGAGCAGTTCTTC. As protein: CASSPLGTSSYNEQFF.

The CDR3 nucleotides are TGTGCCAGCTCAAGAGAAAATCAGCCCCAGCATTTT. Translated, it gives CASSRENQPQHF. This chain links TRBV18 with TRBJ1-5; D is ambiguous. Per the germline V gene, CDR1 is KGHSH and CDR2 is LQKENI. The V gene lost 5 bases and the J gene lost 4 bases, with 6 bases spanning the gap. CDR3 size: 12 residues. The full variable domain, in which reference TRBV18 and TRBJ1-5 provide the parts outside the CDR3, is NAGVMQNPRHLVRRRGQEARLRCSPMKGHSHVYWYRQLPEEGLKFMVYLQKENIIDESGMPKERFSAEFPKEGPSILRIQQVVRGDSAAYFCASSRENQPQHFGDGTRLSIL.

V is TRBV14 and J is TRBJ2-7; 9 bases are a match to TRBD2. Looked up from germline, CDR1 is SGHDN and CDR2 is FVKESK. V was pared by 3 bases and J by 3 bases, with 6 bases of the junction left unmatched. This CDR3 comprises 15 residues. The CDR3 coding sequence is TGTGCCAGCAGCCAGTTGGGACTAGCAGGCTACGAGCAGTACTTC. Its translation is CASSQLGLAGYEQYF.

The V and J genes are TRBV11-2 and TRBJ2-1; D not resolved. The CDR3 has 12 residues. Germline CDR1 is SGHAT and CDR2 is FQNNGV. V lost 1 base to trimming and J lost 9 bases, with 7 bases between them. The CDR3 bases are TGTGCCAGCAGCTTAGTAGTAAGTGAGCAGTTCTTC. Protein product: CASSLVVSEQFF.

This chain links TRBV7-6 with TRBJ2-7; the match to TRBD2 covers 8 bases. CDR1 is SGHVS and CDR2 is FNYEAQ in the germline V gene. The ends lost 4 bases at V and 2 bases at J; junction bases unmatched: 10. This CDR3 is 16 amino acids long. CDR3 residues: CASSSQTGLGAYEQYF. In nucleotides, the CDR3 is TGTGCCAGCAGCTCCCAGACGGGACTAGGCGCCTACGAGCAGTACTTC. The whole variable domain, filled in from reference TRBV7-6 and TRBJ2-7, reads GAGVSQSPRYKVTKRGQDVALRCDPISGHVSLYWYRQALGQGPEFLTYFNYEAQQDKSGLPNDRFSAERPEGSISTLTIQRTEQRDSAMYRCASSSQTGLGAYEQYFGPGTRLTVT.

The V and J genes are TRBV11-3 and TRBJ1-1, with D tentatively TRBD1 (5 bases). In germline, CDR1 is SGHNT, CDR2 YENEEA. V was shortened by 7 bases and J by 1 base, with 10 bases between the two germline ends. The CDR3 spans 13 residues. CDR3 coding DNA: TGTGCCAGCAAGGGCGGGACGAACACTGAAGCTTTCTTT. Translation: CASKGGTNTEAFF.

The chain couples TRBV7-2 to TRBJ2-1, with 7 positions matching TRBD2. This CDR3 comprises 15 residues. Germline CDR1 and CDR2: SGHTA and FQGNSA. V shed 5 bases, J shed 3 bases, and the junction held 7 bases outside the gene matches. CDR3: CASSPRGVYYNEQFF. CDR3 sequence (DNA): TGTGCCAGCAGCCCCCGGGGGGTCTACTACAATGAGCAGTTCTTC.

In its sample, this clone was seen once. This chain connects TRBV27 to TRBJ2-1; 8 bases agree with TRBD2. CDR1 is MNHEY and CDR2 is SMNVEV in the germline V gene (reference sequence). With V trimmed by 3 bases and J by 7 bases, 8 bases remained unmatched. The CDR3 contains 15 residues. CDR3 in amino acids: CASSFREGLGNEQFF. The CDR3 DNA is TGTGCCAGCAGTTTTCGGGAGGGCCTCGGGAATGAGCAGTTCTTC.

This chain joins TRBV4-1 and TRBJ2-7; TRBD2 matches 8 bases. This CDR3 contains 16 residues. CDR1 MGHRA and CDR2 YSYEKL come from the germline V gene. V was pared by 2 bases and J by 2 bases, with 8 bases of the junction left unmatched. CDR3 amino acids: CASSQTASGSAYEQYF. As DNA, the CDR3 is TGCGCCAGCAGCCAAACCGCTAGCGGGTCCGCCTACGAGCAGTACTTC.

The J gene is TRBJ2-1, the V gene TRBV11-1, with a possible D match to TRBD2 (6 bases). The CDR3 has 14 amino acids. Trimming left V 4 bases short and J 9 bases short, with 16 bases between. The germline gives CDR1 SGHAT, CDR2 FQDESV (reference sequence). As DNA, the CDR3 is TGTGCCAGCAGCTCACTAGCCTTTGATTTTGAGCAGTTCTTC. It is translated as CASSSLAFDFEQFF.

V is TRBV6-6 and J is TRBJ2-3, with 8 positions matching TRBD2. This CDR3 comprises 15 residues. The V gene end was trimmed by 6 bases and the J gene end by 4 bases; junction bases not matched to a gene: 9. Germline V gene data show CDR1 as MNHNY and CDR2 as SVGAGI (reference sequence). The CDR3 here is CASRPYSGAPDTQYF. DNA for the CDR3: TGTGCCAGCAGACCATATAGCGGGGCCCCAGATACGCAGTATTTT.

The genes are TRBV7-2 and TRBJ2-3; D is ambiguous. With 3 bases removed from V and 5 bases from J, the gap between germline ends came to 15 bases. CDR3 length: 15 residues. Germline V gene data show CDR1 as SGHTA and CDR2 as FQGNSA. CDR3 sequence: CASSFSPPSGDTQYF. For the CDR3, the DNA is TGTGCCAGCAGCTTCAGCCCACCTTCGGGAGATACGCAGTATTTT.

The chain couples TRBV6-5 to TRBJ2-2; TRBD1 matches at 11 bases. V dropped 6 bases and J dropped 6; count of bases not matched to a gene: 0. CDR1 and CDR2 (germline): MNHEY, SVGAGI. This CDR3 has 13 residues. The DNA for the CDR3 is TGTGCCAGCAGGGGACAGGGGGCCGGGGAGCTGTTTTTT. Its translation is CASRGQGAGELFF.

The chain uses TRBV28 and TRBJ1-2, with D maybe TRBD1 (5 bases). The ends were cut back, 10 bases at V and 0 bases at J, with 27 bases in the middle. CDR3 length: 18 residues. Germline lookup yields CDR1 MDHEN and CDR2 SYDVKM. The CDR3 nucleotides read TGTGCCACCAGGGTGGGTCTTCCCCTCGGTGGGCCTAACTATGGCTACACCTTC. It codes for CATRVGLPLGGPNYGYTF.

This clone occurred once. The V gene is TRBV9, the J gene TRBJ1-3; TRBD1 aligns across 8 bases. This CDR3 has 19 amino acids. The V segment lost 3 bases and the J segment 2 bases; nucleotides outside the gene matches: 16. CDR1 and CDR2 (germline): SGDLS, YYNGEE. Here the CDR3 reads CASSALLGVSGGPGNTIYF. CDR3 bases: TGTGCCAGCAGCGCCCTGTTGGGTGTATCAGGGGGCCCTGGAAACACCATATATTTT.